A single sample gave rise to the 19 T cell receptor beta chains below, sequenced in a study of blood T cell repertoires in COVID-19. This table comes from immunoSEQ multiplex PCR, and its TCRdb copy is limited to in-frame clones, with some not included. Here the sample spans around 88,000 clones, over 90% being singletons. Sample: peripheral blood. The source is a man in his sixties with acute or convalescent COVID-19.

The rearrangement uses TRBV11-2 and TRBJ1-5; D call uncertain. The CDR3 covers 14 residues. CDR1 is SGHAT, CDR2 FQNNGV, per germline. Trimming removed 3 bases from V and 7 bases from J, with 13 bases in between. The DNA of the CDR3 is TGTGCCAGCAGCTTGGGGTCGAGCGGACAGCCCCAGCATTTT. This encodes CASSLGSSGQPQHF.

V is TRBV6-5 and J is TRBJ1-4; D perhaps matches TRBD1 (5 bases). Germline V lookup: CDR1 MNHEY, CDR2 SVGAGI. The CDR3 loop spans 14 amino acids. With 7 bases removed from V and 3 bases from J, the gap between germline ends came to 12 bases. The CDR3 is CASKRGSSNEKLFF. DNA for the CDR3: TGTGCCAGCAAGCGGGGGTCGTCTAATGAAAAACTGTTTTTT.

The chain's CDR3 is CASSIGQKNNEQFF. DNA for the CDR3: TGTGCCAGTAGTATAGGACAGAAGAACAATGAGCAGTTCTTC. The chain links TRBV19 to TRBJ2-1, with D possibly matching TRBD1 (5 bases). Germline lookup yields CDR1 LNHDA and CDR2 SQIVND (reference sequence). This CDR3 is built from 14 residues. V dropped 1 base and J dropped 5 bases, with 9 bases sitting between them.

The chain uses TRBV29-1 and TRBJ2-1; D remains unclear. Germline-derived CDR1 and CDR2 are SQVTM and ANQGSEA. V lost 0 bases and J 6 bases, leaving 12 bases between the germline ends. This CDR3 has 14 amino acids. The CDR3 nucleotides are TGCAGCGTTGAAGATCGGAGAAGTTCCAATGAGCAGTTCTTC. This gives the protein CSVEDRRSSNEQFF.

Comment on this clone: This sample also contains other DNA sequences that code for the same CDR3. This chain links TRBV28 with TRBJ2-3; possible D gene TRBD2, 5 bases. V shed 8 bases and J shed 2 bases, with 11 bases lying between them. CDR1 and CDR2 (germline): MDHEN, SYDVKM. The CDR3 has 13 residues. The CDR3 nucleotides are TGTGCCAGCGGGAGAGAATCCACAGATACGCAGTATTTT. Amino acids: CASGRESTDTQYF.

The rearrangement uses TRBV5-1 and TRBJ1-5, with D tentatively TRBD1 (5 bases). This CDR3 has 15 amino acids. Between the trimmed V and J ends, which lost 4 bases and 1 base, there was a span of 12 bases. CDR1 and CDR2 from the germline V gene are SGHRS and YFSETQ. CDR3 protein: CASSAAGQSNQPQHF. The CDR3 DNA reads TGCGCCAGCAGCGCTGCAGGGCAAAGCAATCAGCCCCAGCATTTT.

The V gene is TRBV7-2, the J gene TRBJ2-7, with 10 bases identical to TRBD1. The CDR3 has 15 residues. From germline, CDR1 is SGHTA and CDR2 FQGNSA. V lost 5 bases to trimming and J lost 2 bases; unmatched junction nucleotides: 6. Written as DNA, the CDR3 is TGTGCCAGCAGCCTAGACGGACAGGGGGCCTACGAGCAGTACTTC. This gives the protein CASSLDGQGAYEQYF.

The gene calls are TRBV27 and TRBJ2-6; 7 bases are a match to TRBD1. The CDR3 runs to 18 residues. Per germline, CDR1 MNHEY and CDR2 SMNVEV (reference sequence). With V trimmed by 8 bases and J by 1 base, 14 bases remained unmatched. The CDR3 region is CASSVFGTVASGANVLTF. CDR3 sequence (DNA): TGTGCCAGCTCAGTTTTTGGGACAGTAGCTTCTGGGGCCAACGTCCTGACTTTC.

The chain has TRBV9 and TRBJ2-2; D might be TRBD1 (6 bases). Per germline, CDR1 SGDLS and CDR2 YYNGEE. The CDR3 is 15 amino acids. Trimming cost V 4 bases and J 3 bases, with 13 bases left between them. CDR3 sequence (DNA): TGTGCCAGCAGCCCCGGGGACACCTACACCGGGGAGCTGTTTTTT. Protein product: CASSPGDTYTGELFF. The complete variable domain, with remaining parts taken from reference TRBV9 and TRBJ2-2, reads DSGVTQTPKHLITATGQRVTLRCSPRSGDLSVYWYQQSLDQGLQFLIQYYNGEERAKGNILERFSAQQFPDLHSELNLSSLELGDSALYFCASSPGDTYTGELFFGEGSRLTVL.

The rearrangement joins TRBV7-9 to TRBJ2-1, with a tentative D call TRBD1 (5 bases). Trimming pared 4 bases from V and 3 bases from J, leaving 16 bases between. CDR1 SEHNR and CDR2 FQNEAQ come from the germline V gene (reference sequence). The CDR3 contains 16 residues. This CDR3 reads CASSSVGQHIYNEQFF. Written as DNA, the CDR3 is TGTGCCAGCAGCTCTGTCGGACAACACATCTACAATGAGCAGTTCTTC. The complete variable domain, with remaining parts taken from reference TRBV7-9 and TRBJ2-1, reads DTGVSQNPRHKITKRGQNVTFRCDPISEHNRLYWYRQTLGQGPEFLTYFQNEAQLEKSRLLSDRFSAERPKGSFSTLEIQRTEQGDSAMYLCASSSVGQHIYNEQFFGPGTRLTVL.

The chain is built from TRBV28 and TRBJ1-6; 9 bases are a match to TRBD1. CDR3 length equals 17 residues. Losses at the gene ends were 6 bases for V and 8 bases for J; bases not matched to a gene: 14. Germline V CDR1 and CDR2: MDHEN, SYDVKM. DNA for the CDR3: TGTGCCAGCAGCGGAGGACAGGGGCTGACTAAGTATTCACCCCTCCACTTT. It specifies CASSGGQGLTKYSPLHF.

V is TRBV12-5 and J is TRBJ2-3; 11 bases are a match to TRBD1. V trimming: 6 bases; J trimming: 1 base; junction bases outside the gene matches: 9. Per the germline V gene, CDR1 is LGHNT and CDR2 is FRNRAP. The CDR3 runs 17 residues. The CDR3 reads CASGRTGGVFGTDTQYF. The CDR3 region has the DNA TGTGCTAGTGGCCGGACAGGGGGCGTCTTTGGCACAGATACGCAGTATTTT.

This chain joins TRBV19 and TRBJ2-5, with 7 bases identical to TRBD1. Germline CDR1 LNHDA, CDR2 SQIVND (reference sequence). Trimming removed 3 bases from V and 2 bases from J; junction bases left unmatched: 6. The CDR3 contains 15 residues. Written as DNA, the CDR3 is TGTGCCAGTAGTATGCCCCGGGACAGACAAGAGACCCAGTACTTC. Residues: CASSMPRDRQETQYF.

V usage is TRBV15 and J usage is TRBJ1-4, with D perhaps TRBD1 (5 bases). V was clipped by 0 bases and J by 4 bases, with 12 bases between them. CDR1 and CDR2 (germline): LNHNV, YYDKDF (reference sequence). The CDR3 has 16 residues. The CDR3 is CATSRDWGEGNEKLFF. DNA for the CDR3: TGTGCCACCAGCAGAGATTGGGGGGAGGGTAATGAAAAACTGTTTTTT.

V gene TRBV20-1 combines with J gene TRBJ2-1; possible D gene TRBD1, 5 bases. This CDR3 is 11 amino acids long. V dropped 0 bases and J dropped 13 bases, with 10 bases sitting between them. The germline CDR1 and CDR2 sequences are DFQATT and SNEGSKA (reference sequence). The CDR3 DNA reads TGCAGTGCTAGAGATCTGACAGCCCAGTTCTTC. It is translated as CSARDLTAQFF.

V gene TRBV3-1 (or the pseudogene TRBV3-2) combines with J gene TRBJ1-5; unclear D gene. CDR1 and CDR2 (germline): LGHDT, YNNKEL (reference sequence). The CDR3 extends over 14 amino acids. The V gene lost 1 base and the J gene lost 4 bases, with 8 bases spanning the gap. The CDR3 protein is CASSQARVNQPQHF. The CDR3 DNA sequence: TGTGCCAGCAGCCAAGCTCGGGTTAATCAGCCCCAGCATTTT.

V gene TRBV7-8 combines with J gene TRBJ2-7; 11 bases are a match to TRBD2. V shed 5 bases, J shed 7 bases, and the junction held 10 bases outside the gene matches. Germline values: CDR1 SGHVS, CDR2 FQNEAQ. The CDR3 sequence is 15 residues long. The CDR3 sequence is CASSTRLAGMGEQYF. CDR3 bases: TGTGCCAGCAGCACCAGACTAGCGGGGATGGGGGAGCAGTACTTC.

This clone was picked up one time. V is TRBV7-9 and J is TRBJ2-1; maybe TRBD2 (6 bases). Looked up from germline, CDR1 is SEHNR and CDR2 is FQNEAQ (reference sequence). V was pared by 2 bases and J by 9 bases, with 14 bases between. The length of the CDR3 is 14 residues. The CDR3 DNA sequence: TGTGCCAGCAGCTTATCTAGCGTCCTTAGTGAGCAGTTCTTC. Translation gives CASSLSSVLSEQFF.

This clone came up once. This chain joins TRBV19 and TRBJ2-5; 9 bases are shared with TRBD1. J gave up 5 bases and V 4 bases, and 5 bases lay outside the gene matches. The germline CDR1 and CDR2 sequences are LNHDA and SQIVND (reference sequence). The CDR3 consists of 14 residues. CDR3 loop: CASSRGQGGETQYF. The CDR3 region has the DNA TGTGCCAGTAGTAGGGGACAGGGCGGTGAGACCCAGTACTTC.